This TCR beta chain comes out of a study of lymphopenia after photon versus proton radiotherapy. Study-level results: Post-nadir diversity loss with photons came from oligoclonal expansion, particularly CD8+ Temra cells. Only patients who died were analyzed for survival; proton advantage is unproven. Larger post-nadir TCR diversity loss correlated inversely with survival in deceased patients.

Sequencing was performed with immunoSEQ multiplex PCR; in TCRdb, only in-frame clones are kept and a portion is missing. The data contain 70,000 to 95,000 clones, over 70% of them seen just once; the ten biggest clones take up approximately 1.3%. Points on this clone: Antigen: not known.

Trimming pared 2 bases from V and 4 bases from J, leaving 17 bases between. CDR3 length: 16 residues. Germline-derived CDR1 and CDR2 are KGHSH and LQKENI. This chain links TRBV18 with TRBJ1-2, with a weak D call TRBD1 (5 bases). The sample consisted of peripheral blood, taken from a patient treated with proton-based radiotherapy. The TCR comes from a man aged 60 to 69 with pancreatic cancer. The CDR3 spells CASSPSIGGQTYGYTF. The CDR3 coding sequence is TGTGCCAGCTCACCATCGATCGGGGGTCAAACCTATGGCTACACCTTC.